This TCR beta chain was recovered during a study of cytomegalovirus exposure and HLA in healthy donors. A few counts support this clone. The germline CDR1 and CDR2 sequences are LGHNA and YNFKEQ. The CDR3 consists of 16 residues. J gave up 8 bases and V 0 bases, and 6 bases lay outside the gene matches. The PCR made use of 60 Vbeta and 13 Jbeta primers. TCRdb's table, derived via immunoSEQ multiplex PCR, lists solely in-frame clones and lacks some. The data contain some 200,000 clones, about 13% of them singletons. This chain uses TRBV4-2 with TRBJ1-3, with 11 bases lining up with TRBD1. This clonotype was obtained from a man aged 45-65 years in good health and CMV-seropositive. Sequencing was done on a sample of PBMCs. The CDR3 loop is CASSQESWDRGYTIYF. Written as DNA, the CDR3 is TGTGCCAGCAGCCAAGAATCATGGGACAGGGGGTACACCATATATTTT.